The rows below give T cell receptor beta chains drawn from one sample of a study of cytomegalovirus exposure and HLA in healthy donors. Data came from immunoSEQ multiplex PCR; TCRdb stores just in-frame clones and leaves some out. The data show 90,000 to 140,000 clones, around 83% seen once. The sequenced material came from PBMCs. These TCRs come from a woman in her late teens or twenties in good health and CMV-seropositive. Both conserved end residues are part of each CDR3. The D gene is left open where the match is weak. Only part of the rows carry a size: once, few, many, or a class if the clone is expanded.

v_call	j_call	d_call	clone_size	cdr3_nt	cdr3_aa
TRBV7-9	TRBJ2-7	-	-	TGTGCCAGCAGCTTCTCGAGCTACGAGCAGTACTTC	CASSFSSYEQYF
TRBV7-9	TRBJ2-3	-	-	TGTGCCAGCAGCTCACGGACTATCACAGATACGCAGTATTTT	CASSSRTITDTQYF
TRBV7-9	TRBJ2-5	TRBD2	-	TGTGCCAGCAGCTTTGGGGGGGCCCAGTACTTC	CASSFGGAQYF
TRBV9	TRBJ2-1	TRBD1	-	TGTGCCAGCAGCGGTGGACAGGGGGCCGACCCAATGAGCGAGCAGTTCTTC	CASSGGQGADPMSEQFF
TRBV5-1	TRBJ2-3	-	-	TGCGCCAGCAGCTTGCCCCCTTCAGGTCGGGGAAAAAGCACAGATACGCAGTATTTT	CASSLPPSGRGKSTDTQYF
TRBV5-4	TRBJ2-3	TRBD2	-	TGTGCCAGCAGCTTGGTTGGAAGCGGGGGCACAGATACGCAGTATTTT	CASSLVGSGGTDTQYF
TRBV14	TRBJ1-2	TRBD1	-	TGTGCCAGCAGCCGAGTAACCGGGACAGGAACCGCTAACTATGGCTACACCTTC	CASSRVTGTGTANYGYTF
TRBV19	TRBJ2-3	-	once	TGTGCCAGTACCTCCTTGGGGGAGGACCTAGATACGCAGTATTTT	CASTSLGEDLDTQYF
TRBV18	TRBJ2-7	-	-	TGTGCCAGCTCACCTGCCAGAAGCTCCTACGAGCAGTACTTC	CASSPARSSYEQYF
TRBV2	TRBJ1-4	TRBD1	-	TGTGCCAGCATGGAACAGGGGGGGGAAAAACTGTTTTTT	CASMEQGGEKLFF
TRBV28	TRBJ2-3	TRBD2	-	TGTGCCAGCAGTTCGCTAGCGGGGGGGCCCGATACGCAGTATTTT	CASSSLAGGPDTQYF
TRBV19	TRBJ2-1	TRBD2	-	TGTGCCAGTAGTGCTAGCGGGAGCTCCTACAATGAGCAGTTCTTC	CASSASGSSYNEQFF
TRBV6-5	TRBJ2-7	-	-	TGTGCCAGCACCACGACAGGCCTATCGTACTACGAGCAGTACTTC	CASTTTGLSYYEQYF
TRBV2	TRBJ1-2	-	few	TGTGCCAGCAGTCTACCCCCGACAGCCCCAAAGGCGATAGGCTACACCTTC	CASSLPPTAPKAIGYTF
TRBV27	TRBJ2-5	TRBD1	-	TGTGCCAGCAGGACAAGGGACAGCTGGTACCAAGAGACCCAGTACTTC	CASRTRDSWYQETQYF
TRBV28	TRBJ1-4	-	-	TGTGCCAGCAGTTTGGGCAGTGGAAAACTGTTTTTT	CASSLGSGKLFF
TRBV5-1	TRBJ1-6	-	-	TGCGCCAGCAGCTTGGACAGGGTCAGTTCACCCCTCCACTTT	CASSLDRVSSPLHF
TRBV19	TRBJ2-2	-	-	TGTGCCAGTAGTATAATTAGCCCCGGGGAGCTGTTTTTT	CASSIISPGELFF
TRBV5-5	TRBJ1-1	-	-	TGTGCCAGCAGCCTTAGGAACACTGAAGCTTTCTTT	CASSLRNTEAFF
TRBV11-3	TRBJ2-1	-	-	TGTGCCAGCCTGGGCAGCCCCTACAATGAGCAGTTCTTC	CASLGSPYNEQFF
TRBV5-1	TRBJ1-3	-	once	TGCGCCAGCAGCTTCGGGGGTGCCAGCTCTGGAAACACCATATATTTT	CASSFGGASSGNTIYF
TRBV27	TRBJ1-6	-	few	TGTGCCAGCAGTCTAGGGGGTTCACCCCTCCACTTT	CASSLGGSPLHF
TRBV11-1	TRBJ2-3	TRBD1	once	TGTGCCAGCAGCTTAGAGGGTTGGACAGGACTCACAGATACGCAGTATTTT	CASSLEGWTGLTDTQYF
TRBV30	TRBJ2-1	TRBD2	-	TGTGCCCGCGACTATAGCGGGTATGAGCAGTTCTTC	CARDYSGYEQFF